These T cell receptor beta chains were read from a single sample in a study of cytomegalovirus exposure and HLA in healthy donors. The method was immunoSEQ multiplex PCR; TCRdb's version includes in-frame clones alone and lacks a portion of them. The sample consists of roughly 150,000 clones, 80% of them appearing once. Material: PBMCs. Receptors were obtained from a man between 18 and 29 years old in good health and CMV-seropositive. CDR3s include the opening cysteine and the closing phenylalanine or tryptophan. The order of the fields is V gene, J gene, CDR3 protein.

v_gene: TRBV2; j_gene: TRBJ1-2; CDR3aa: CASSPPSIWDGYTF
v_gene: TRBV6-1; j_gene: TRBJ1-5; CDR3aa: CASSEMLGPNQPQHF
v_gene: TRBV5-4; j_gene: TRBJ2-7; CDR3aa: CASSVNLAETYEQYF
v_gene: TRBV4-1; j_gene: TRBJ1-1; CDR3aa: CASSQETGVAEAFF
v_gene: TRBV29-1; j_gene: .; CDR3aa: CSVIYQDRGTYEQYF
v_gene: TRBV7-9; j_gene: TRBJ2-3; CDR3aa: CASSLGVTDTQYF
v_gene: TRBV11-2; j_gene: TRBJ1-3; CDR3aa: CASSPRQGAKRNTIYF
v_gene: TRBV10-3; j_gene: TRBJ1-2; CDR3aa: CAISVQGASGGYTF
v_gene: TRBV7-9; j_gene: TRBJ1-5; CDR3aa: CASSSTGGPQPQHF
v_gene: TRBV25-1; j_gene: TRBJ1-5; CDR3aa: CASSETGEPNQPQHF
v_gene: TRBV4-1; j_gene: TRBJ2-2; CDR3aa: CASSPGGAGSTGELFF
v_gene: TRBV9; j_gene: TRBJ2-3; CDR3aa: CASSETPGQPTSTDTQYF
v_gene: TRBV11-2; j_gene: TRBJ1-1; CDR3aa: CASSGGETEAFF
v_gene: TRBV7-9; j_gene: TRBJ1-3; CDR3aa: CASSYRVEGNTIYF
v_gene: TRBV7-6; j_gene: TRBJ1-1; CDR3aa: CASRLAGNTEAFF
v_gene: TRBV7-9; j_gene: TRBJ2-7; CDR3aa: CASSLASLGQGYEQYF
v_gene: TRBV6-6; j_gene: TRBJ1-2; CDR3aa: CASSSNMRGPPYGYTF
v_gene: TRBV5-6; j_gene: TRBJ2-3; CDR3aa: CASSLWLAGGDTQYF
v_gene: TRBV6-1; j_gene: TRBJ1-1; CDR3aa: CASRGDTEAFF
v_gene: TRBV27; j_gene: TRBJ2-7; CDR3aa: CASSLDASGRIPAYEQYF
v_gene: TRBV28; j_gene: TRBJ1-4; CDR3aa: CASSLSTGFKEKLFF
v_gene: TRBV4-1; j_gene: TRBJ2-3; CDR3aa: CASSAELGGYTDTQYF
v_gene: TRBV18; j_gene: TRBJ2-6; CDR3aa: CASSAGVEGANVLTF
v_gene: TRBV4-1; j_gene: TRBJ2-3; CDR3aa: CASSQWGTPTDTQYF
v_gene: TRBV5-1; j_gene: TRBJ1-1; CDR3aa: CASRQTGLATEAFF
v_gene: TRBV7-2; j_gene: TRBJ2-7; CDR3aa: CASRPSGTGWAYEQYF
v_gene: TRBV5-6; j_gene: TRBJ1-1; CDR3aa: CASSLGTEPEAFF
v_gene: TRBV4-1; j_gene: TRBJ1-4; CDR3aa: CASSPQYITGAANEKLFF
v_gene: TRBV7-9; j_gene: TRBJ2-1; CDR3aa: CASSRQGDNEQFF
v_gene: TRBV4-2; j_gene: TRBJ1-5; CDR3aa: CASSPVPFGPNLASNQPQHF
v_gene: TRBV29-1; j_gene: TRBJ2-3; CDR3aa: CSVGGFQGDTQYF
v_gene: TRBV6-5; j_gene: TRBJ2-5; CDR3aa: CASSGQGAWETQYF
v_gene: TRBV28; j_gene: TRBJ2-3; CDR3aa: CASSRGTSVGSDTQYF
v_gene: TRBV7-9; j_gene: TRBJ1-4; CDR3aa: CASSSSNTNNEKLFF
v_gene: TRBV4-2; j_gene: TRBJ2-7; CDR3aa: CASSQEVRAGTDEQYF
v_gene: TRBV27; j_gene: TRBJ1-2; CDR3aa: CASSLSAGVYGYTF
v_gene: TRBV5-1; j_gene: TRBJ2-1; CDR3aa: CASSVGLSNYNEQFF
v_gene: TRBV28; j_gene: TRBJ2-2; CDR3aa: CASSTPGQGAGELFF
v_gene: TRBV4-2; j_gene: TRBJ1-2; CDR3aa: CASSPGRTGIYGYTF
v_gene: TRBV21-1; j_gene: TRBJ2-3; CDR3aa: CASSTSQGTSRRSITDTQYF
v_gene: TRBV28; j_gene: TRBJ1-2; CDR3aa: CASSYQGLYGYTF
v_gene: TRBV2; j_gene: TRBJ2-7; CDR3aa: CASNPGGPYEQYF
v_gene: TRBV7-2; j_gene: TRBJ2-1; CDR3aa: CASSLETGGIGATEQFF
v_gene: TRBV27; j_gene: TRBJ1-1; CDR3aa: CASSFGTGGDTEAFF
v_gene: TRBV28; j_gene: TRBJ1-1; CDR3aa: CASSLHRGNTEAFF
v_gene: TRBV2; j_gene: TRBJ1-2; CDR3aa: CASNRDRGPYGYTF
v_gene: TRBV28; j_gene: TRBJ2-7; CDR3aa: CASSSRPGRPRGSYEQYF
v_gene: TRBV28; j_gene: TRBJ2-7; CDR3aa: CASSPGVVLEQYF
v_gene: TRBV7-8; j_gene: TRBJ1-1; CDR3aa: CASSPWVGGLEAFF
v_gene: TRBV7-2; j_gene: TRBJ2-7; CDR3aa: CASSLVQRNYEQYF
v_gene: TRBV4-1; j_gene: TRBJ2-7; CDR3aa: CASSPSGVGYEQYF
v_gene: TRBV6-5; j_gene: TRBJ2-7; CDR3aa: CASRGAGTAAYEQYF
v_gene: TRBV7-4; j_gene: TRBJ1-5; CDR3aa: CASSPQSGQTRREPQHF
v_gene: TRBV30; j_gene: TRBJ1-6; CDR3aa: CAWRGQYISPLHF
v_gene: TRBV7-9; j_gene: TRBJ1-4; CDR3aa: CASLGGDPGQGGEKLFF